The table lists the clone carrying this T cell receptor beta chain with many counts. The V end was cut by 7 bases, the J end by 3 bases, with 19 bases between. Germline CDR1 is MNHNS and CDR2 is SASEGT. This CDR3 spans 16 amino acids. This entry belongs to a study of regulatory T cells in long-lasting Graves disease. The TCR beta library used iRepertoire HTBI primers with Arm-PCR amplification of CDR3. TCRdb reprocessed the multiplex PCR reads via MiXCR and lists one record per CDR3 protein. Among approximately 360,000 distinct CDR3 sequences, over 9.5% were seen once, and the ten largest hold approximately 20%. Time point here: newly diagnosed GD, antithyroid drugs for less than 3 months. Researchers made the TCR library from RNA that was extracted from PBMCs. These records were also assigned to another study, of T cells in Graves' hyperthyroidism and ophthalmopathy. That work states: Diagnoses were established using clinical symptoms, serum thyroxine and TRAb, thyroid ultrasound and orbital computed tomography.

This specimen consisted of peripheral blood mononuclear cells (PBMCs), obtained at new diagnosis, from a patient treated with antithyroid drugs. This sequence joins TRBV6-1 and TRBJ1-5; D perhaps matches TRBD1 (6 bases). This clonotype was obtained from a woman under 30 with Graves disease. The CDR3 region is CASTRGGGKDNQPQHF. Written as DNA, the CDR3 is TGTGCCAGCACCCGCGGAGGGGGGAAGGACAATCAGCCCCAGCATTTT.